One and the same sample provided the 6 T cell receptor beta chains below, sequenced in a study of T cell responses to AZD1222 COVID-19 vaccine. Clones were sequenced by immunoSEQ multiplex PCR, and TCRdb holds only the in-frame ones, with some missing. Of about 140,000 clones listed, roughly 92% are singletons. Sequencing used peripheral blood, obtained on day 0 of AZD1222 vaccination. All receptors come from an adult in good health.

The chain recombines TRBV7-9 with TRBJ1-4; D may be TRBD1 (6 bases). The CDR3 is 15 amino acids. Per the germline V gene, CDR1 is SEHNR and CDR2 is FQNEAQ (reference sequence). Trimming left V 6 bases short and J 5 bases short, with 16 bases between. CDR3 protein: CASSPPRTANEKLFF. The CDR3 region has the DNA TGTGCCAGCAGTCCTCCCCGGACAGCGAATGAAAAACTGTTTTTT.

The rearrangement links TRBV6-4 to TRBJ1-6, with D maybe TRBD1 (5 bases). Germline CDR1 is MRHNA and CDR2 is SNTAGT. Trimming stripped 8 bases from V and 9 bases from J, with 26 bases between. The CDR3 has 17 residues. The CDR3 sequence is CASRNLVDGRVLSPLHF. CDR3 in DNA: TGTGCCAGCCGAAACCTAGTTGATGGCAGGGTTCTTTCACCCCTCCACTTT.

V usage is TRBV7-3 and J usage is TRBJ2-3; D assignment may be TRBD1 or TRBD2 (5 bases each). With 6 bases removed from V and 0 bases from J, the gap between germline ends came to 13 bases. This CDR3 region has 15 residues. Germline CDR1 reads SGHTA; CDR2 reads FQGTGA. For the CDR3, the DNA is TGTGCCAGCAGGTTCCCGGGACCGAGCACAGATACGCAGTATTTT. Translating gives CASRFPGPSTDTQYF.

This rearrangement joins TRBV3-1 (or the pseudogene TRBV3-2) to TRBJ1-1; 7 bases are a match to TRBD1. The CDR3 totals 13 residues. Germline CDR1 and CDR2: LGHDT and YNNKEL (reference sequence). The V segment lost 0 bases and the J segment 10 bases; nucleotides outside the gene matches: 5. CDR3 in amino acids: CASSQETGMIAFF. CDR3 DNA sequence: TGTGCCAGCAGCCAAGAGACAGGGATGATAGCTTTCTTT.

The chain employs TRBV5-5 and TRBJ2-2; 7 bases fit TRBD2. There are 15 residues in the CDR3. The J segment lost 1 base and the V segment lost 1 base, leaving 1 base of the junction unmatched. The germline V gene has CDR1 SGHKS and CDR2 YYEKEE (reference sequence). DNA for the CDR3: TGTGCCAGCAGCTTGAGCGGGGTGAACACCGGGGAGCTGTTTTTT. Translated, it gives CASSLSGVNTGELFF.

The V and J genes are TRBV9 and TRBJ2-7, with 13 bases that match TRBD2. V dropped 3 bases and J dropped 4; count of bases not matched to a gene: 10. CDR1 is SGDLS, CDR2 YYNGEE, per germline. This CDR3 is 17 amino acids long. For the CDR3, the DNA is TGTGCCAGCAGCGCCCGTGGACTAGCGGGAGCGATTTACGAGCAGTACTTC. Translation: CASSARGLAGAIYEQYF.